This is a list of T cell receptor beta chains from one sample in a study of tumor-infiltrating lymphocytes in primary liver carcinoma. TCRdb re-derived calls from the multiplex PCR reads in MiXCR, one entry per CDR3 protein. This table has roughly 86,000 distinct CDR3 sequences, 55% to 75% appearing once. The sample was tumor-adjacent normal liver tissue. All receptors derive from a man aged 35 to 55 with primary liver carcinoma and hepatitis B virus infection. CDR3s include the opening cysteine and the closing phenylalanine or tryptophan. D genes are given only for firm matches. Part of the rows lack a size; the others show once, few, many or a class for expanded clones.

size,length,V,D,J,DNA,CDR3
many,15,TRBV6-5,TRBD1,TRBJ2-5,TGTGCCAGCAGTTACTCGGGCAGGGGGCAAGGGACCCAGTACTTC,CASSYSGRGQGTQYF
.,14,TRBV29-1,.,TRBJ2-3,TGCAGTGTTGAAGTGGATAGCGGGACAGATACGCATTATTTT,CSVEVDSGTDTHYF
many,12,TRBV6-2/TRBV6-3,.,TRBJ2-7,TGTGCCAGCAGTCCCGGGACATCCTTTGGGTACTTC,CASSPGTSFGYF
many,13,TRBV12-3/TRBV12-4,.,TRBJ2-2,TGTGCCAGCAGTCAGAGCAACACCGGGGAGCTGTTTTTT,CASSQSNTGELFF
.,16,TRBV7-8,.,TRBJ1-2,TGTGCCAGCAACTTAGGGGTCCCGGCAGGCCTCTATCGCTACACCTTC,CASNLGVPAGLYRYTF
.,15,TRBV29-1,.,TRBJ2-5,TGCAGCGTGGCCTCTTGGGACAAAACCAGGGAGACCCAGTCCTTC,CSVASWDKTRETQSF
many,13,TRBV6-5,.,TRBJ2-2,TGTGCCAGTGCTGGCGCGAACACCGGGGAGCTGTTTTTT,CASAGANTGELFF
few,13,TRBV18,.,TRBJ2-4,TGTGCCAGCTCTCTCGGACCGGAAAACATTCAGTACTTC,CASSLGPENIQYF
once,15,TRBV6-2/TRBV6-3,TRBD2,TRBJ2-2,TGTGCCAGCAGCCTAAGCGGGAGTCGAGTCGGGGAGCGATTTTTT,CASSLSGSRVGERFF
many,15,TRBV12-3/TRBV12-4,.,TRBJ1-2,TGTGCCAGCAGTTTCGGGCTACAAGGGAGTGGCGGCTACACCTTC,CASSFGLQGSGGYTF
.,15,TRBV5-6,TRBD2,TRBJ2-7,TGTGCCAGCAGATCCAAGCGGGGGCTCTCCTACGGGCAGTACTTC,CASRSKRGLSYGQYF
.,12,TRBV11-2,.,TRBJ1-1,TGTGCCAGCAACCACACCGGGATTGAAGCTTTCTTT,CASNHTGIEAFF
many,14,TRBV12-3/TRBV12-4,.,TRBJ1-6,TGTGCCAGCAGTTTGATAAGTATAGATTCACCCCTCCACTTT,CASSLISIDSPLHF
.,14,TRBV7-9,.,TRBJ2-3,TGTGCCAGCAGCTTGGCCCACGGCACAGATACGCATTATTTT,CASSLAHGTDTHYF
.,15,TRBV4-1,.,TRBJ1-1,TGCTCCAGCAGCCAAGCGGACACCATGAACACTGAAGATTTCTTT,CSSSQADTMNTEDFF
.,13,TRBV29-1,.,TRBJ1-2,TGCAGCGTTACAACAGGGAGGACGGATGGCTACATCTTC,CSVTTGRTDGYIF
.,14,TRBV11-3,.,TRBJ2-5,TGTGCCAGCAGCCCCGAGACAGCGCATGGTACTCAGTACTTC,CASSPETAHGTQYF
.,18,TRBV11-1,.,TRBJ2-5,TGTGCCAGCCCGCCCCCGGAGGTCAGGAAGGACTTCCAAGAGACCCAGTACTTC,CASPPPEVRKDFQETQYF
few,15,TRBV18,TRBD1,TRBJ1-1,TGTGCCAGCTCGTTTGGGACAGGCGCTTACACTGAAGCTTTCTTT,CASSFGTGAYTEAFF
.,15,TRBV7-8,.,TRBJ2-5,TGTGCCAGCAGCTTAGCGGTGGTAGGGAGGGAGACCCAGTACTTC,CASSLAVVGRETQYF
once,14,TRBV7-8,.,TRBJ2-1,TGTGCCAGTAGCCGGGCTGCGAACTACAATGAGCAGTTCTTC,CASSRAANYNEQFF
many,16,TRBV29-1,.,TRBJ2-6,TGCAGCGTTAGGGGTGCAGGGAGGACTGGGGCCAACGTCCTGACTTTC,CSVRGAGRTGANVLTF
.,13,TRBV11-1,.,TRBJ2-3,TGTGCCAGCGGCGGACTTGTAAGGGATAAGCAGTATTTT,CASGGLVRDKQYF
.,13,TRBV20-1,.,TRBJ1-2,TGCAGTGCTAGAGATGTCCCCAGGGATGGCTACACCTTC,CSARDVPRDGYTF
many,16,TRBV29-1,.,TRBJ2-5,TGCAGCGTTGAAGCGGGATACCTGTGGGAGCAAGAGACCCAGTACTTC,CSVEAGYLWEQETQYF
.,15,TRBV11-2,TRBD2,TRBJ2-2,TGTGCCAGCAGCGCGGGACTAGCGCATCATGGGGAGCTGTTTTTT,CASSAGLAHHGELFF
once,15,TRBV11-2,.,TRBJ2-7,TGTGCCAGCAGCTCAGTATCTTTGTTTCAGGACGAGCAGTACTTC,CASSSVSLFQDEQYF
many,15,TRBV12-3/TRBV12-4,.,TRBJ2-5,TGTGCCAGCAGCCCCACGGACGGTTTCCAAGAGACCCAGTACTTC,CASSPTDGFQETQYF